The 19 T cell receptor beta chains listed next were all sequenced from one sample in a study of T cell repertoires in cytomegalovirus infection. TCRdb re-called the reads through MiXCR, storing one row per CDR3 protein. The sample shows around 350,000 distinct CDR3 sequences, 15% to 20% of them seen only once. Sequencing used PBMCs. Receptors were obtained from a human donor in good health (CMV status not recorded). Some clones in this sample may be carry-over from other donors' samples.

V usage is TRBV5-1 and J usage is TRBJ1-3; D remains ambiguous. CDR3 length: 14 amino acids. Germline V gene data show CDR1 as SGHRS and CDR2 as YFSETQ. With 0 bases removed from V and 3 bases from J, the gap between germline ends came to 7 bases. For the CDR3, the DNA is TGCGCCAGCAGCTTGGTGGGGATTGGAAACACCATATATTTT. Translating gives CASSLVGIGNTIYF.

The J gene is TRBJ2-2, the V gene TRBV19; D gene uncertain. This CDR3 contains 12 residues. In germline, CDR1 is LNHDA, CDR2 SQIVND (reference sequence). Trimming cost V 5 bases and J 9 bases, with 10 bases left between them. The DNA of the CDR3 is TGTGCCAGTAGTCCCAAAAATTGGGAGCTGTTTTTT. Protein: CASSPKNWELFF.

In its sample, this clonotype was seen a few times. The rearrangement uses TRBV12-3 or TRBV12-4 and TRBJ1-4; D unclear. The CDR3 contains 13 residues. V dropped 3 bases and J dropped 8 bases, with 10 bases sitting between them. The CDR3 is CASSFEGGEKLFF. The CDR3 DNA sequence: TGTGCCAGCAGTTTCGAGGGCGGGGAAAAACTGTTTTTT.

This clonotype occurred a few times. The chain uses TRBV11-2 and TRBJ1-1; D is possibly TRBD1 (6 bases). This CDR3 is 13 amino acids long. With 7 bases removed from V and 5 bases from J, the gap between germline ends came to 14 bases. CDR1 and CDR2 from the germline V gene are SGHAT and FQNNGV. The CDR3 nucleotides are TGTGCCAGCACCATGACAGGTCGGACTGAAGCTTTCTTT. Its protein product is CASTMTGRTEAFF.

This chain connects TRBV15 to TRBJ2-1; TRBD2 matches at 8 bases. Germline V CDR1 and CDR2: LNHNV, YYDKDF (reference sequence). This CDR3 region has 18 residues. V lost 1 base and J lost 0; bases outside the gene matches: 8. CDR3 sequence (DNA): TGTGCCACCAGCAGAGGGGGGCTAAGCGGGGGCTCCTACAATGAGCAGTTCTTC. It encodes CATSRGGLSGGSYNEQFF.

This clonotype was recorded a few times. This chain joins TRBV6-2 or TRBV6-3 and TRBJ2-7; D is unclear. This CDR3 contains 13 residues. Germline V gene data show CDR1 as MNHEY and CDR2 as SVGEGT. V was pared by 7 bases and J by 3 bases, with 13 bases between. The CDR3 sequence: CASKRSPNYEQYF. In DNA, the CDR3 is TGTGCCAGCAAACGTAGTCCCAACTACGAGCAGTACTTC.

This clonotype came up many times. The gene calls are TRBV11-2 and TRBJ1-2; 7 bases match TRBD1. This CDR3 contains 15 residues. The V gene end was trimmed by 5 bases and the J gene end by 6 bases; junction bases not matched to a gene: 12. The germline V gene has CDR1 SGHAT and CDR2 FQNNGV. The CDR3 loop reads CASSDFTQGGNGYTF. DNA of the CDR3: TGTGCCAGCAGCGATTTCACCCAGGGGGGGAATGGCTACACCTTC. The variable domain in full, with the rest retrieved from reference TRBV11-2 and TRBJ1-2, is EAGVAQSPRYKIIEKRQSVAFWCNPISGHATLYWYQQILGQGPKLLIQFQNNGVVDDSQLPKDRFSAERLKGVDSTLKIQPAKLEDSAVYLCASSDFTQGGNGYTFGSGTRLTVV.

This clonotype was counted many times. CDR3 DNA: TGTGCCAGCAGCTTGAGTCAGGGGGGTCGAGAGCAGTACTTC. Its protein is CASSLSQGGREQYF. This chain connects TRBV7-8 to TRBJ2-7; a weak D match, TRBD1 (7 bases). CDR1 is SGHVS and CDR2 is FQNEAQ in the germline V gene. V dropped 3 bases and J dropped 7 bases, with 16 bases sitting between them. This CDR3 has 14 residues.

Remarks on this clonotype: A much larger clone lies one base from this, so it may be a read error. This chain uses TRBV30 with TRBJ1-3, with D perhaps TRBD1 (6 bases). The germline CDR1 and CDR2 sequences are GTSNPN and SVGIG (reference sequence). CDR3 size: 16 residues. The CDR3 nucleotides read TGTGCCTGGAGTAGACCCACGGACAGAGACCGAAACACCGTATATTTT. Amino acids: CAWSRPTDRDRNTVYF.

This clonotype was counted at least ten times. The rearrangement links TRBV7-2 to TRBJ2-3; 7 bases match TRBD2. V was clipped by 3 bases and J by 14 bases; unmatched bases: 8. The length of the CDR3 is 12 residues. Germline V gene lookup returns CDR1 SGHTA and CDR2 FQGNSA. The CDR3, as DNA: TGTGCCAGCAGCTTTCCAGCGGGAACCCCGTATTTT. This sequence encodes CASSFPAGTPYF.

This clonotype was detected only a few times. The chain has TRBV7-7 and TRBJ2-5, with D unclear. V lost 3 bases and J lost 5, with 10 bases in between. This CDR3 contains 13 residues. Germline CDR1 reads SSHAT; CDR2 reads FNYEAQ (reference sequence). Here the CDR3 DNA reads TGTGCCAGCAGCTTGGGGATACTTGAGACCCAGTACTTC. Translation: CASSLGILETQYF.

The chain is built from TRBV18 and TRBJ1-5; D not certain. Germline V lookup: CDR1 KGHSH, CDR2 LQKENI. V lost 4 bases and J lost 0, with 10 bases in between. The CDR3 sequence is 15 residues long. The CDR3 nucleotides read TGTGCCAGCTCACGAGACGGCTATAGCAATCAGCCCCAGCATTTT. Protein sequence: CASSRDGYSNQPQHF.

The genes are TRBV6-2 or TRBV6-3 and TRBJ2-2, with unresolved D. This CDR3 is 15 amino acids long. Trimming took 4 bases from V and 4 from J, leaving 13 bases between them. Germline CDR1 and CDR2: MNHEY and SVGEGT. The CDR3 nucleotides read TGTGCCAGCAGTTTTGGGCAGATAATCACCGGGGAGCTGTTTTTT. Translation: CASSFGQIITGELFF.

The V and J genes are TRBV6-2 or TRBV6-3 and TRBJ2-5; 10 bases are shared with TRBD2. The CDR3 totals 16 residues. CDR1 MNHEY and CDR2 SVGEGT come from the germline V gene. V was clipped by 0 bases and J by 4 bases; unmatched bases: 5. The CDR3 is CASSYSKVAGGETQYF. CDR3 sequence (DNA): TGTGCCAGCAGTTACTCGAAGGTAGCGGGGGGAGAGACCCAGTACTTC.

There are many counts of this clonotype. J is TRBJ1-6 and V is TRBV7-2; D gene unclear. The CDR3 is 14 residues long. Trimming stripped 5 bases from V and 10 bases from J, with 15 bases between. CDR1 and CDR2 (germline): SGHTA, FQGNSA. The CDR3: CASSPTTVKSPLHF. CDR3 bases: TGTGCCAGCAGCCCAACGACTGTTAAGTCACCCCTCCACTTT.

The chain employs TRBV19 and TRBJ2-7, with unresolved D. Germline CDR1 and CDR2: LNHDA and SQIVND (reference sequence). V gave up 6 bases and J gave up 0 bases, with 18 bases separating them. This CDR3 region has 16 residues. The CDR3: CASSPRNVQASYEQYF. CDR3 bases: TGTGCCAGTAGCCCCCGTAATGTTCAGGCCTCCTACGAGCAGTACTTC.

In this sample, this clonotype turned up many times. The chain has TRBV7-2 and TRBJ2-1, with 8 bases lining up with TRBD2. This CDR3 has 14 amino acids. Per the germline V gene, CDR1 is SGHTA and CDR2 is FQGNSA. Unmatched junction bases numbered 10, after V lost 5 bases and J lost 10 bases. The CDR3 loop reads CASSISGSPGEQFF. Written as DNA, the CDR3 is TGTGCCAGCAGCATAAGCGGGAGTCCAGGCGAGCAGTTCTTC.

This clonotype was detected ten times or more. The rearrangement joins TRBV7-8 to TRBJ1-1; TRBD1 matches 7 bases. Trimming cost V 4 bases and J 8 bases; bases outside gene matches: 7. Germline V gives CDR1 SGHVS, CDR2 FQNEAQ. The CDR3 has 13 amino acids. The CDR3 is CASSYTGTEEAFF. The CDR3 coding sequence is TGTGCCAGCAGCTATACCGGGACAGAAGAAGCTTTCTTT.

The chain carries TRBV11-2 and TRBJ1-1, with D hard to call. This CDR3 spans 14 amino acids. V lost 5 bases to trimming and J lost 1 base, with 11 bases between them. In germline, CDR1 is SGHAT, CDR2 FQNNGV. This chain's CDR3 is CASSLTRQNTEAFF. The CDR3, as DNA: TGTGCCAGCAGCCTGACTCGGCAGAACACTGAAGCTTTCTTT.